This note documents a single T cell receptor beta chain sequence. The data derive from a study of beta chain features in type 1 diabetes. Study details: Age, gender and cell yields were similar between patients and healthy donors.

Trimming took off 3 bases at V and 0 bases at J, with 13 bases between the two ends. The CDR3 totals 16 residues. CDR1 is LNHNV, CDR2 YYDKDF, per germline (reference sequence). Expressed TCRB transcripts were sequenced, since all the RNA that had been isolated was reverse transcribed. It was found that naive, central memory and regulatory T cell samples averaged about 3.57 million reads. TCRdb's copy holds only in-frame clones and misses some; the assay was immunoSEQ multiplex PCR. The sample contains approximately 470,000 clones, approximately 30% of which appear only once. This rearrangement joins TRBV15 to TRBJ2-3; no definite D call. This receptor was taken from a man younger than 30 in good health. The sequenced material came from naive CD4+ T cells from blood. As DNA, the CDR3 is TGTGCCACCAGCAGGCAGGCCCTTAAGAGCACAGATACGCAGTATTTT. Its protein product is CATSRQALKSTDTQYF.